The TCR beta chain described here comes from a study of regulatory T cells in long-lasting Graves disease. Whole-study findings and limits: Among the persistent patients, some 2,900 public clonotypes were shared, more than the 850 to 1,000 shared among new patients. TCR diversity was lower in persistent Graves' patients than in newly diagnosed ones.

The time point: newly diagnosed GD, antithyroid drugs for less than 3 months. Generation of the TCR library employed RNA extracted from PBMCs. Tubes containing EDTA received around 9.5 milliliters of drawn peripheral blood. This clonotype was recorded many times. Its antigen is still unknown. For TCR beta, libraries came from iRepertoire HTBI primers and Arm-PCR of CDR3 regions. One entry per CDR3 protein results from TCRdb running MiXCR on the multiplex PCR reads. The repertoire holds a few hundred thousand distinct CDR3 sequences, with roughly 19% as singletons. Trimming cost V 7 bases and J 1 base, with 8 bases left between them. The CDR3 extends over 13 amino acids. The data also belong to a second study, concerning T cells in Graves' hyperthyroidism and ophthalmopathy.

The TCR originated in a woman between 25 and 40 years old with Graves disease. The source was peripheral blood mononuclear cells (PBMCs), collected at new diagnosis, from a patient treated with antithyroid drugs. This rearrangement joins TRBV12-3 or TRBV12-4 to TRBJ2-1, with D possibly TRBD2 on 7 matching bases. The CDR3 loop reads CASKGGSYNEQFF. In nucleotides, the CDR3 is TGTGCCAGCAAGGGGGGGTCCTACAATGAGCAGTTCTTC.